This T cell receptor beta chain was observed in a study of T-cell reconstitution after alpha-beta-depleted transplantation in children. Unique molecular identifiers were used to barcode this TCRbeta library. Using its own MiXCR run on the PCR reads, TCRdb lists one record per CDR3 protein. This sample has about 480,000 distinct CDR3 sequences, with under 15% found just once. Trimming removed 3 bases at V and 0 bases at J, with 8 bases between. The CDR3 spans 14 residues. Sequencing was performed on PBMCs from the stem cell graft donor, taken from the stem cell graft. The J gene is TRBJ2-5, the V gene TRBV12-3 or TRBV12-4; weak D call: TRBD1 (5 bases). The sequence was obtained from a human donor who donated a stem cell graft to a child with combined immunodeficiency. CDR3 coding DNA: TGTGCCAGCAGTTTGCAGGGCCACCAAGAGACCCAGTACTTC. Protein: CASSLQGHQETQYF.